One and the same sample provided the 8 T cell receptor beta chains below, sequenced in a study of control samples from healthy donors and cancer patients. Sequencing was performed with immunoSEQ multiplex PCR; in TCRdb, only in-frame clones are kept and a portion is missing. The sample has some 140,000 clones, approximately 86% seen once; the top ten hold approximately 9%. Sequencing was done on a sample of blood. These receptor sequences come from a woman aged 25 to 39 in good health.

V and J are TRBV6-5 and TRBJ2-7, with TRBD2 matching over 11 bases. Trimming took 2 bases from V and 3 from J; bases not matched to a gene: 3. CDR1 and CDR2 (germline): MNHEY, SVGAGI. This CDR3 has 15 amino acids. The CDR3 loop reads CASSYRLAGGYEQYF. CDR3 nucleotide sequence: TGTGCCAGCAGTTACAGGCTAGCGGGAGGCTACGAGCAGTACTTC.

V is TRBV5-6 and J is TRBJ1-1; TRBD1 matches at 7 bases. Germline CDR1 reads SGHDT; CDR2 reads YYEEEE. The CDR3 totals 17 residues. Trimming removed 3 bases from V and 0 bases from J; junction bases left unmatched: 11. This CDR3 reads CASSSPGQLYMNTEAFF. The DNA for the CDR3 is TGTGCCAGCAGCTCCCCGGGACAGCTTTACATGAACACTGAAGCTTTCTTT.

The chain recombines TRBV5-6 with TRBJ1-2, with D unclear. V shed 1 base and J shed 5 bases, with 15 bases lying between them. The CDR3 contains 15 residues. The germline CDR1 and CDR2 sequences are SGHDT and YYEEEE. For the CDR3, the DNA is TGTGCCAGCAGCTTGTTTCGACCGACCTGGTATGGCTACACCTTC. Its translation: CASSLFRPTWYGYTF.

This sequence joins TRBV7-3 and TRBJ2-1; a possible D gene is TRBD2 (5 bases). Germline V CDR1 and CDR2: SGHTA, FQGTGA. CDR3 length: 16 amino acids. V lost 2 bases and J 8 bases, leaving 19 bases between the germline ends. CDR3 nucleotides: TGTGCCAGCAGCTTAGGTCGGGATCTGATTTTGGATGAGCAGTTCTTC. Translation: CASSLGRDLILDEQFF.

CDR3 amino acids: CATSRDGGGYYGYTF. CDR3 nucleotides: TGTGCCACCAGCAGAGACGGGGGTGGGTACTATGGCTACACCTTC. V usage is TRBV15 and J usage is TRBJ1-2, with a weak D call TRBD1 (5 bases). The V and J ends lost 0 bases and 3 bases respectively, with 11 bases between them. The V gene's germline CDR1 is LNHNV and CDR2 YYDKDF (reference sequence). CDR3 size: 15 residues.

The J gene is TRBJ2-7, the V gene TRBV30; 11 nucleotides match TRBD2. Looked up from germline, CDR1 is GTSNPN and CDR2 is SVGIG (reference sequence). CDR3 size: 16 residues. With V trimmed by 1 base and J by 0 bases, 5 bases remained unmatched. CDR3 sequence reads: CAWSGSGRASSYEQYF. In nucleotides, the CDR3 is TGTGCCTGGAGTGGTAGCGGGAGGGCTAGCTCCTACGAGCAGTACTTC.

J is TRBJ2-5 and V is TRBV3-1 (or the pseudogene TRBV3-2); 8 bases align to TRBD2. The V segment lost 0 bases and the J segment 9 bases; nucleotides outside the gene matches: 3. The germline V gene encodes CDR1 LGHDT and CDR2 YNNKEL (reference sequence). The CDR3 is 13 amino acids. CDR3 DNA: TGTGCCAGCAGCCAAGAACTAGCGGAGGCCCAGTACTTC. It is translated as CASSQELAEAQYF.

The chain joins TRBV7-2 to TRBJ1-1; 8 bases match TRBD1. This CDR3 is 19 amino acids long. Germline V gene sequence: CDR1 SGHTA, CDR2 FQGNSA. V lost 1 base, J lost 1 base, and 14 bases stayed unmatched. The CDR3 coding sequence is TGTGCCAGCAGCTTAGGTTTGGGATACAGGGGGAGGGCGAACACTGAAGCTTTCTTT. Translation: CASSLGLGYRGRANTEAFF.